The T cell receptor beta chain described here comes from a study of metastatic and nonmetastatic thyroid tumors. TCRdb re-analyzed the PCR reads through MiXCR. The sample yields about 9,000 clones, over 12% seen once. Patients had received no treatment of any kind before thyroid surgery. This CDR3 region has 14 residues. Germline CDR1 is MNHNS and CDR2 is SASEGT. Trimming shortened V by 3 bases and J by 2 bases, and 11 bases separated the two germline ends. By sample share, this clone is medium-sized. The V and J genes are TRBV6-1 and TRBJ2-7; a possible D gene is TRBD1 (6 bases). The TCR was taken from a female donor with papillary thyroid cancer or a benign thyroid nodule (not recorded which). Some clones in this sample may be carry-over from other donors' samples. The material sequenced was blood. The CDR3 loop is CASSDGTPAYEQYF. The CDR3 DNA reads TGTGCCAGCAGTGATGGGACACCGGCCTACGAGCAGTACTTC.